A single sample is the source of the 26 T cell receptor beta chains below, sequenced in a study of blood T cell repertoires in COVID-19. The protocol was immunoSEQ multiplex PCR, while the TCRdb copy is restricted to in-frame clones and leaves out a portion. The sample has approximately 270,000 clones; approximately 90% are singletons. The sequenced sample was peripheral blood. The origin of the receptors is a man between 25 and 39 years old with acute or convalescent COVID-19.

The gene calls are TRBV4-2 and TRBJ1-4, with D perhaps matching TRBD1 (5 bases). V gave up 4 bases and J gave up 2 bases, with 17 bases separating them. Germline loops: CDR1 LGHNA, CDR2 YNFKEQ. The CDR3 is made up of 17 amino acids. CDR3 sequence reads: CASSPAAYRLTNEKLFF. CDR3 DNA sequence: TGTGCCAGCAGCCCTGCCGCCTACAGGTTGACTAATGAAAAACTGTTTTTT.

CDR3 DNA sequence: TGTGCCAGCAGTAGGGTGGACACGAGCTCCTACGAGCAGTACTTC. Its protein is CASSRVDTSSYEQYF. The V gene is TRBV6-6, the J gene TRBJ2-7; possibly TRBD1 for D (5 bases). The CDR3 is 15 amino acids. Deletions cut 5 bases from V and 0 bases from J, with 14 bases between. CDR1 is MNHNY and CDR2 is SVGAGI in the germline V gene (reference sequence).

Written as DNA, the CDR3 is TGTGCCAGCAGCTCAACCCCAACAGGGGGCATCACCGGGGAGCTGTTTTTT. Its translation: CASSSTPTGGITGELFF. The chain has TRBV7-3 and TRBJ2-2; 9 bases are a match to TRBD1. CDR1 and CDR2 (germline): SGHTA, FQGTGA. The V gene end was trimmed by 4 bases and the J gene end by 4 bases; junction bases not matched to a gene: 10. CDR3 length: 17 amino acids. Full variable domain (rest looked up from reference TRBV7-3 and TRBJ2-2): GAGVSQTPSNKVTEKGKYVELRCDPISGHTALYWYRQSLGQGPEFLIYFQGTGAADDSGLPNDRFFAVRPEGSVSTLKIQRTERGDSAVYLCASSSTPTGGITGELFFGEGSRLTVL.

The chain employs TRBV28 and TRBJ2-7, with D possibly being TRBD1 (6 bases). The CDR3 contains 15 residues. The V gene lost 6 bases and the J gene lost 2 bases, with 17 bases spanning the gap. Per the germline V gene, CDR1 is MDHEN and CDR2 is SYDVKM. CDR3 nucleotide sequence: TGTGCCAGCAGAAAACAGGGTGAAAGGACCTACGAGCAGTACTTC. Its translation: CASRKQGERTYEQYF.

This chain connects TRBV5-6 to TRBJ1-4; the match to TRBD1 covers 9 bases. CDR1 SGHDT and CDR2 YYEEEE come from the germline V gene. CDR3 size: 15 residues. Unmatched junction bases numbered 7, after V lost 3 bases and J lost 7 bases. CDR3 sequence: CASSSPGQGVEKLFF. DNA for the CDR3: TGTGCCAGCAGCTCCCCGGGACAGGGTGTTGAAAAACTGTTTTTT.

The table lists this clone with many counts. At one end the junction does not follow the germline gene, possibly because of a read error. J is TRBJ1-4 and V is TRBV30, with D possibly matching TRBD1 (6 bases). In germline, CDR1 is GTSNPN, CDR2 SVGIG (reference sequence). This CDR3 has 12 amino acids. The CDR3 sequence is CAWSVPQGREVF. The CDR3 coding sequence is TGTGCCTGGAGTGTACCCCAGGGGAGGGAAGTTTTT.

The chain is built from TRBV6-5 and TRBJ1-2, with D maybe TRBD1 (5 bases). This CDR3 contains 13 residues. The germline gives CDR1 MNHEY, CDR2 SVGAGI. Trimming shortened V by 6 bases and J by 8 bases, and 16 bases separated the two germline ends. In DNA form, the CDR3 reads TGTGCCAGCAGGATAGGGGCCCACGTCGGCTACACCTTC. This codes for CASRIGAHVGYTF.

The chain has TRBV30 and TRBJ2-5; TRBD2 matches 13 bases. J was trimmed by 5 bases and V by 4 bases; bases with no gene match: 1. The CDR3 totals 13 residues. Germline lookup yields CDR1 GTSNPN and CDR2 SVGIG (reference sequence). CDR3 sequence: CAWKLAGGETQYF. CDR3 sequence (DNA): TGTGCCTGGAAACTAGCGGGAGGGGAGACCCAGTACTTC.

The chain joins TRBV15 to TRBJ1-2; a weak D match, TRBD1 (5 bases). From germline, CDR1 is LNHNV and CDR2 YYDKDF (reference sequence). The CDR3 consists of 15 residues. V lost 5 bases to trimming and J lost 9 bases, with 22 bases between them. CDR3 sequence reads: CATSDLRSGRMSYTF. DNA of the CDR3: TGTGCCACCAGCGACTTAAGATCAGGGAGGATGAGCTACACCTTC.

The chain employs TRBV25-1 and TRBJ2-5; D is undetermined. There are 14 residues in the CDR3. V shed 0 bases and J shed 0 bases, with 5 bases lying between them. Germline V CDR1 and CDR2: MGHDK, SYGVNS. CDR3 protein: CASSEYSDQETQYF. The CDR3 DNA reads TGTGCCAGCAGTGAATATTCCGACCAAGAGACCCAGTACTTC.

The chain is built from TRBV28 and TRBJ2-1; TRBD2 matches at 11 bases. From germline, CDR1 is MDHEN and CDR2 SYDVKM. V lost 4 bases to trimming and J lost 7 bases; unmatched junction nucleotides: 9. The CDR3 extends over 16 amino acids. The CDR3 sequence: CASSSYSGRALNEQFF. CDR3 coding DNA: TGTGCCAGCAGTTCCTATAGCGGGAGGGCCCTGAATGAGCAGTTCTTC.

The gene calls are TRBV5-1 and TRBJ2-7; TRBD1 matches 9 bases. This CDR3 comprises 15 residues. Germline values: CDR1 SGHRS, CDR2 YFSETQ. V gave up 8 bases and J gave up 5 bases; unmatched junction bases: 14. CDR3 nucleotides: TGCGCCAGTAGGGGCGGTGGGACAGGGCGGAACGAGCAGTACTTC. Encoded protein: CASRGGGTGRNEQYF.

The chain joins TRBV7-8 to TRBJ1-3; 7 bases line up with TRBD1. Per the germline V gene, CDR1 is SGHVS and CDR2 is FQNEAQ. CDR3 length: 18 residues. Trimming took 6 bases from V and 0 from J; bases not matched to a gene: 14. The CDR3 DNA follows: TGTGCCAGCAGAGGACAGGCGACGAGTCCCGCCTCTGGAAACACCATATATTTT. The encoded protein is CASRGQATSPASGNTIYF.

The chain recombines TRBV4-1 with TRBJ1-1; D remains ambiguous. The V and J ends lost 1 base and 5 bases respectively, with 11 bases between them. Germline V gene sequence: CDR1 MGHRA, CDR2 YSYEKL. This CDR3 is 14 amino acids long. CDR3 sequence reads: CASSQVTGRTEAFF. CDR3 DNA sequence: TGCGCCAGCAGCCAAGTGACGGGGAGGACTGAAGCTTTCTTT.

Notes on this clone: The sample has other DNA sequences that encode this CDR3 too. The genes are TRBV2 and TRBJ1-5; D is undetermined. This CDR3 has 13 residues. V was pared by 6 bases and J by 3 bases, with 9 bases between. Germline V gene data show CDR1 as SNHLY and CDR2 as FYNNEI. This CDR3 is CASRRDSNQPQHF. The DNA for the CDR3 is TGTGCCAGCAGGAGGGATTCCAATCAGCCCCAGCATTTT.

In nucleotides, the CDR3 is TGTGCCAGCAGCCTGACAGCAAGCGGGTACGAGCAGTACTTC. It yields the protein CASSLTASGYEQYF. The V and J genes are TRBV27 and TRBJ2-7; possible D gene TRBD2, 6 bases. Trimming took 6 bases from V and 4 from J, leaving 16 bases between them. This CDR3 region has 14 residues. Germline V gene lookup returns CDR1 MNHEY and CDR2 SMNVEV (reference sequence).

This clone showed up just once. The gene calls are TRBV7-3 and TRBJ2-3, with D possibly being TRBD2 (6 bases). V gave up 2 bases and J gave up 8 bases, with 11 bases separating them. The V gene's germline CDR1 is SGHTA and CDR2 FQGTGA. The CDR3 covers 13 residues. The CDR3 loop is CASSLSSGVTQYF. The CDR3 DNA reads as TGTGCCAGCAGCTTATCTTCGGGGGTTACGCAGTATTTT. Full variable domain (rest looked up from reference TRBV7-3 and TRBJ2-3): GAGVSQTPSNKVTEKGKYVELRCDPISGHTALYWYRQSLGQGPEFLIYFQGTGAADDSGLPNDRFFAVRPEGSVSTLKIQRTERGDSAVYLCASSLSSGVTQYFGPGTRLTVL.

This rearrangement joins TRBV7-9 to TRBJ2-7; 11 positions match TRBD1. Trimming took 3 bases from V and 6 from J; bases not matched to a gene: 4. This CDR3 has 14 residues. CDR1 SEHNR and CDR2 FQNEAQ come from the germline V gene (reference sequence). CDR3 DNA sequence: TGTGCCAGCAGCTTGTGGACAGGGGGCTCCGAGCAGTACTTC. Translating it yields CASSLWTGGSEQYF.

This clone was counted only a few times. This rearrangement joins TRBV19 to TRBJ1-1; D perhaps matches TRBD1 (6 bases). The V gene lost 1 base and the J gene lost 1 base, with 10 bases spanning the gap. The CDR3 contains 15 residues. The germline CDR1 and CDR2 sequences are LNHDA and SQIVND (reference sequence). CDR3 amino acids: CASSIVTGGNTEAFF. The CDR3 region has the DNA TGTGCCAGTAGTATAGTGACAGGTGGGAACACTGAAGCTTTCTTT.

The rearrangement links TRBV7-9 to TRBJ2-7, with TRBD1 as a possible D gene (5 bases). This CDR3 has 13 residues. Per germline, CDR1 SEHNR and CDR2 FQNEAQ (reference sequence). The V end lost 2 bases, the J end lost 5 bases, and 10 bases lay between the germline ends. CDR3 loop: CASSLLGAHEQYF. The DNA for the CDR3 is TGTGCCAGCAGCTTACTAGGGGCCCACGAGCAGTACTTC. The full variable domain, completed using reference TRBV7-9 and TRBJ2-7, is DTGVSQNPRHKITKRGQNVTFRCDPISEHNRLYWYRQTLGQGPEFLTYFQNEAQLEKSRLLSDRFSAERPKGSFSTLEIQRTEQGDSAMYLCASSLLGAHEQYFGPGTRLTVT.

The chain carries TRBV3-1 (or the pseudogene TRBV3-2) and TRBJ1-2, with 11 bases identical to TRBD1. The germline gives CDR1 LGHDT, CDR2 YNNKEL (reference sequence). V lost 3 bases, J lost 7 bases, and 4 bases stayed unmatched. The CDR3 consists of 14 residues. CDR3 loop: CASSHRDRGSGYTF. The CDR3 nucleotides read TGTGCCAGCAGCCACAGGGACAGGGGGTCTGGCTACACCTTC.

This clone was recorded only once. The chain carries TRBV29-1 and TRBJ2-1, with D possibly being TRBD2 (6 bases). The V gene's germline CDR1 is SQVTM and CDR2 ANQGSEA. The CDR3 has 11 amino acids. V dropped 7 bases and J dropped 10 bases, with 14 bases sitting between them. The CDR3 region has the DNA TGCAGCGGAGTGGGAGGAAAGGAGCAGTTCTTC. Its protein product is CSGVGGKEQFF.

This chain connects TRBV11-1 to TRBJ2-1, with 7 bases matching TRBD1. The V and J ends lost 4 bases and 5 bases, in that order; junction bases with no gene match: 2. The CDR3 runs to 13 residues. The germline V gene encodes CDR1 SGHAT and CDR2 FQDESV (reference sequence). CDR3 bases: TGTGCCAGCAGCTCGGGACAGAACAATGAGCAGTTCTTC. Amino acids: CASSSGQNNEQFF.

The chain combines TRBV11-2 with TRBJ1-2; a weak D match, TRBD1 (6 bases). Trimming took 10 bases from V and 8 from J, leaving 17 bases between them. The CDR3 consists of 12 residues. Germline CDR1 and CDR2: SGHAT and FQNNGV. The CDR3, as DNA: TGTGCCACACCCGACAGGCTGGGAGGCTACACCTTC. It yields the protein CATPDRLGGYTF.

Turning to this clone: Mismatch with germline at one junction end may stem from a read error. As DNA, the CDR3 is TGTGCCACCAGTGATTTGGGGGGACTTCACTTC. Its translation: CATSDLGGLHF. The V gene is TRBV24-1, the J gene TRBJ1-2; a weak D match, TRBD1 (5 bases). The germline gives CDR1 KGHDR, CDR2 SFDVKD. This CDR3 region has 11 residues.

This clone has just one count. This chain links TRBV5-8 with TRBJ2-7; D may be TRBD2 (6 bases). With 1 base removed from V and 0 bases from J, the gap between germline ends came to 8 bases. The CDR3 spans 14 residues. Per germline, CDR1 SGHTS and CDR2 YDEGEE. The CDR3 DNA reads TGTGCCAGCAGCTTGCGGGGGACCTCCTACGAGCAGTACTTC. Translating gives CASSLRGTSYEQYF.